What follows are 21 T cell receptor beta chains derived from one specimen sequenced in a study of vaccination effects on CD4 cells after COVID-19. These TCRs are of unknown antigen specificity. Viral peptide pool expansion of antigen-specific CD4+ T cells preceded sequencing in the ViraFEST assay. It was after approximately 11 days of culture that CD4+ T cells were isolated. PCR showed that the person got SARS-CoV-2 infection at some point between March and December 2020. The method was immunoSEQ multiplex PCR; TCRdb's version includes in-frame clones alone and lacks a portion of them. The sample has roughly 27,000 clones; 69% are singletons. The source was CD4+ T cells from PBMCs cultured with SARS-CoV-2 spike peptides, collected before COVID-19 vaccination. The receptor source for this set is a human donor who had a prior SARS-CoV-2 infection.

This CDR3 reads CAWRYRDRTNSPLHF. The CDR3 region has the DNA TGTGCCTGGAGGTACCGGGACAGGACTAATTCACCCCTCCACTTT. The chain employs TRBV30 and TRBJ1-6; 8 bases align to TRBD1. The CDR3 has 15 amino acids. Germline CDR1 is GTSNPN and CDR2 is SVGIG (reference sequence). V was clipped by 3 bases and J by 6 bases; unmatched bases: 7.

This chain joins TRBV11-2 and TRBJ2-4, with unresolved D. CDR1 SGHAT and CDR2 FQNNGV come from the germline V gene. The CDR3 sequence is 19 residues long. V was shortened by 3 bases and J by 0 bases, with 21 bases between the two germline ends. The CDR3, as DNA: TGTGCCAGCAGCTTGTGGCCTAGAATGTTGAGAACAGCCAAAAACATTCAGTACTTC. Translated, it gives CASSLWPRMLRTAKNIQYF.

The chain has TRBV5-1 and TRBJ1-1; D perhaps matches TRBD1 (6 bases). V dropped 4 bases and J dropped 5 bases, with 15 bases sitting between them. Germline V gene lookup returns CDR1 SGHRS and CDR2 YFSETQ. The CDR3 is 14 amino acids. Here the CDR3 DNA reads TGCGCCAGCAGCAGGACCGGGACAATAACTGAAGCTTTCTTT. Translated: CASSRTGTITEAFF.

CDR3 protein: CASSSRRGPDTQYF. In DNA form, the CDR3 reads TGTGCCAGCAGCTCGCGCCGAGGGCCAGATACGCAGTATTTT. The chain couples TRBV11-3 to TRBJ2-3, with D maybe TRBD2 (5 bases). V was shortened by 4 bases and J by 4 bases, with 12 bases between the two germline ends. Germline V gene sequence: CDR1 SGHNT, CDR2 YENEEA. The CDR3 spans 14 residues.

With respect to this clone: At one boundary the junction diverges from the germline segment, which might be a read error. J is TRBJ2-5 and V is TRBV13, with D possibly matching TRBD1 (5 bases). Germline values: CDR1 PRHDT, CDR2 FYEKMQ (reference sequence). The CDR3 spans 13 residues. The DNA of the CDR3 is TGTGCCAGCAGCCTAGGGGTAGGAGAGACCCAGTACTTC. It specifies CASSLGVGETQYF.

This chain connects TRBV12-5 to TRBJ2-7; D not resolved. The CDR3 is 14 amino acids. Per the germline V gene, CDR1 is LGHNT and CDR2 is FRNRAP. The V and J ends lost 3 bases and 2 bases respectively, with 11 bases between them. The CDR3 protein is CASGLSAGTYEQYF. DNA for the CDR3: TGTGCTAGTGGTTTAAGTGCAGGTACCTACGAGCAGTACTTC.

The rearrangement uses TRBV6-2 or TRBV6-3 and TRBJ2-7, with D hard to call. Trimming left V 3 bases short and J 2 bases short, with 14 bases between. Germline V gives CDR1 MNHEY, CDR2 SVGEGT. The CDR3 runs to 15 residues. The CDR3 spells CASSYRTNPTYEQYF. In DNA form, the CDR3 reads TGTGCCAGCAGTTATCGGACGAATCCAACCTACGAGCAGTACTTC.

The chain recombines TRBV15 with TRBJ2-7, with D tentatively TRBD1 (5 bases). CDR1 and CDR2 (germline): LNHNV, YYDKDF (reference sequence). There are 15 residues in the CDR3. Between the trimmed V and J ends, which lost 0 bases and 3 bases, there was a span of 12 bases. The CDR3 sequence: CATSRDNQGNYEQYF. The DNA for the CDR3 is TGTGCCACCAGCAGAGACAACCAGGGTAACTACGAGCAGTACTTC.

The genes are TRBV5-1 and TRBJ2-2; 8 positions agree with TRBD1. The V segment lost 4 bases and the J segment 5 bases; nucleotides outside the gene matches: 7. The CDR3 covers 15 residues. The germline V gene encodes CDR1 SGHRS and CDR2 YFSETQ. CDR3 region: CASSTGQGSTGELFF. CDR3 DNA sequence: TGCGCCAGCAGCACTGGACAGGGTTCAACCGGGGAGCTGTTTTTT.

The gene calls are TRBV7-8 and TRBJ2-7; 10 bases are shared with TRBD2. The germline V gene encodes CDR1 SGHVS and CDR2 FQNEAQ. The CDR3 has 16 amino acids. The V gene end was trimmed by 5 bases and the J gene end by 3 bases; junction bases not matched to a gene: 10. This CDR3 is CASSPYRVAGGYEQYF. The CDR3 coding sequence is TGTGCCAGCAGCCCCTACCGGGTAGCGGGGGGCTACGAGCAGTACTTC.

The V and J genes are TRBV11-3 and TRBJ2-1; no clear D. The CDR3 totals 13 residues. From germline, CDR1 is SGHNT and CDR2 YENEEA. Trimming took 5 bases from V and 8 from J, leaving 13 bases between them. The CDR3: CASSPKVEHEQFF. DNA of the CDR3: TGTGCCAGCAGCCCTAAGGTCGAGCATGAGCAGTTCTTC.

This clone has more than one count but fewer than ten. The gene calls are TRBV6-1 and TRBJ1-3, with D hard to call. V lost 2 bases and J lost 7, with 21 bases in between. This CDR3 has 17 residues. Germline V gene data show CDR1 as MNHNS and CDR2 as SASEGT. The DNA of the CDR3 is TGTGCCAGCAGTGAATTCTTCCGAGACACCGAAGGGAACACCATATATTTT. Amino acid sequence: CASSEFFRDTEGNTIYF.

This clone showed up just once. V usage is TRBV5-1 and J usage is TRBJ2-5; 9 nucleotides match TRBD2. Losses at the gene ends were 4 bases for V and 1 base for J; bases not matched to a gene: 8. CDR1 is SGHRS and CDR2 is YFSETQ in the germline V gene. The CDR3 has 16 amino acids. In DNA form, the CDR3 reads TGCGCCAGCAGCCTAAGACTAGCGGACTCCCAAGAGACCCAGTACTTC. It is translated as CASSLRLADSQETQYF.

This sequence joins TRBV20-1 and TRBJ2-1, with D perhaps assigned TRBD1 or TRBD2 (5 bases each). The V end lost 6 bases, the J end lost 10 bases, and 10 bases lay between the germline ends. In germline, CDR1 is DFQATT, CDR2 SNEGSKA (reference sequence). This CDR3 region has 10 residues. CDR3 in DNA: TGCAGTGCGTGGGGGTTGGAGCAGTTCTTC. It yields the protein CSAWGLEQFF.

The gene calls are TRBV5-1 and TRBJ1-2, with 8 nucleotides matching TRBD1. The CDR3 spans 18 residues. The V gene end was trimmed by 0 bases and the J gene end by 4 bases; junction bases not matched to a gene: 14. Germline V CDR1 and CDR2: SGHRS, YFSETQ. CDR3 DNA: TGCGCCAGCAGCTTGGGGTTCGGACAGGGAGGAGTTAGCTATGGCTACACCTTC. The encoded protein is CASSLGFGQGGVSYGYTF.

This chain uses TRBV4-1 with TRBJ2-2; TRBD2 agrees at 7 bases. V dropped 3 bases and J dropped 6; count of bases not matched to a gene: 13. The CDR3 has 17 residues. CDR1 is MGHRA and CDR2 is YSYEKL in the germline V gene. The CDR3 coding sequence is TGCGCCAGCAGCCAGGTCGGGACTATCCCCGGGGCCGGGGAGCTGTTTTTT. Protein product: CASSQVGTIPGAGELFF.

This sequence joins TRBV7-2 and TRBJ2-3; 9 bases line up with TRBD1. V lost 1 base, J lost 2 bases, and 13 bases stayed unmatched. Germline V CDR1 and CDR2: SGHTA, FQGNSA. CDR3 length: 19 amino acids. The CDR3 DNA sequence: TGTGCCAGCAGCTTAGAGGGGCTTCCGTGGACAGGGGTCACAGATACGCAGTATTTT. Amino acid sequence: CASSLEGLPWTGVTDTQYF.

This clone has a single count. V and J are TRBV20-1 and TRBJ2-7; D unclear. The germline V gene encodes CDR1 DFQATT and CDR2 SNEGSKA (reference sequence). Trimming stripped 2 bases from V and 9 bases from J, with 11 bases between. The CDR3 is made up of 11 amino acids. Here the CDR3 reads CSARIGPRQYF. In nucleotides, the CDR3 is TGCAGTGCTAGAATCGGGCCGAGGCAGTACTTC.

The chain joins TRBV29-1 to TRBJ1-1; D is undetermined. CDR1 and CDR2 (germline): SQVTM, ANQGSEA. This CDR3 spans 11 amino acids. V was pared by 4 bases and J by 2 bases, with 5 bases between. The CDR3 protein is CSVATNTEAFF. The CDR3 nucleotides read TGCAGCGTTGCCACCAACACTGAAGCTTTCTTT.

The rearrangement uses TRBV29-1 and TRBJ1-1; no clear D. V lost 7 bases and J 0 bases, leaving 9 bases between the germline ends. Germline lookup yields CDR1 SQVTM and CDR2 ANQGSEA. This CDR3 comprises 12 residues. The DNA for the CDR3 is TGCAGCGGGCGGTACGTGAACACTGAAGCTTTCTTT. Protein: CSGRYVNTEAFF.

Only one count was recorded for this clone. The chain links TRBV25-1 to TRBJ2-5; TRBD2 agrees at 8 bases. The J segment lost 1 base and the V segment lost 5 bases, leaving 12 bases of the junction unmatched. The CDR3 runs 17 residues. The V gene's germline CDR1 is MGHDK and CDR2 SYGVNS. CDR3: CASSPYPLSGTQETQYF. The CDR3 region has the DNA TGTGCCAGCAGTCCCTACCCCCTTAGCGGGACCCAAGAGACCCAGTACTTC.